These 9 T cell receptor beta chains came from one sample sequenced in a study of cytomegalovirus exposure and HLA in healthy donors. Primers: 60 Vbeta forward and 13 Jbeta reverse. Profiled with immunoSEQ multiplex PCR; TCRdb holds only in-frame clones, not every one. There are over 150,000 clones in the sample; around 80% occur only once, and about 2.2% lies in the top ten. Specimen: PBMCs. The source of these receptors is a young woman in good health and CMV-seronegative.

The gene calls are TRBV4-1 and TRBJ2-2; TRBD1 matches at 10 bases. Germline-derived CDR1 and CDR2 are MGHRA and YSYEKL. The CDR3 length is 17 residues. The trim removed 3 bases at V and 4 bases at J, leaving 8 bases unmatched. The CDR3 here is CASSQNRDRGLTGELFF. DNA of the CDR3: TGCGCCAGCAGCCAGAACCGGGACAGGGGTCTCACCGGGGAGCTGTTTTTT.

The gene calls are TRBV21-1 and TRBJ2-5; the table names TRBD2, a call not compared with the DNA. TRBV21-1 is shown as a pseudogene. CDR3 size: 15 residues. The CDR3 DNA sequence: TGTGCCAGCAGCAACCTGTGGAGAGAACTGGAGACCCAGTACTTC. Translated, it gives CASSNLWRELETQYF.

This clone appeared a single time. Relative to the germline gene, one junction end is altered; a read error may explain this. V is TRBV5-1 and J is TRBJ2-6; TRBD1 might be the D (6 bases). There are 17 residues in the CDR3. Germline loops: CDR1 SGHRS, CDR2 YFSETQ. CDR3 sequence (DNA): TGCGCCAGCAGACTGGGACATAACCCCTCTGGGGCCAACGGCCTGACTTTC. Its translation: CASRLGHNPSGANGLTF.

CDR3 sequence (DNA): TGTGCCAGCAGTTTATACGGGTTGGGTGAAAAACTGTTTTTT. It yields the protein CASSLYGLGEKLFF. The chain recombines TRBV27 with TRBJ1-4; no definite D call. Germline CDR1 MNHEY, CDR2 SMNVEV (reference sequence). The CDR3 contains 14 residues. Trimming pared 1 base from V and 7 bases from J, leaving 10 bases between.

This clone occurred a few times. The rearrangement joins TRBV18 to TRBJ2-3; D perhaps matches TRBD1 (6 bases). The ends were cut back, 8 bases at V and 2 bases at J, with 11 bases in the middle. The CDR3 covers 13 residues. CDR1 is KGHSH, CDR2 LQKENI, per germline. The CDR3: CASTDRITDTQYF. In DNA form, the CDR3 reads TGTGCCAGCACAGACAGGATCACAGATACGCAGTATTTT.

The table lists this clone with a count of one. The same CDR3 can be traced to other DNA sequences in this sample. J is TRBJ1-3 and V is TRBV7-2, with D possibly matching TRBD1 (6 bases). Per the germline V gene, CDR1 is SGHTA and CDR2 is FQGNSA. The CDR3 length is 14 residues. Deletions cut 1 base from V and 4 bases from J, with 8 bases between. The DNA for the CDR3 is TGTGCCAGCAGCTTAGGGCAGGGGGGAAACACCATATATTTT. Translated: CASSLGQGGNTIYF.

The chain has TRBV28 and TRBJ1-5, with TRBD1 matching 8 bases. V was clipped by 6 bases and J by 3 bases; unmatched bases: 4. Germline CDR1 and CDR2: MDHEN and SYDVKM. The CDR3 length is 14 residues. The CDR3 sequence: CASSGTGANQPQHF. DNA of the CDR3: TGTGCCAGCAGCGGGACAGGAGCCAATCAGCCCCAGCATTTT.

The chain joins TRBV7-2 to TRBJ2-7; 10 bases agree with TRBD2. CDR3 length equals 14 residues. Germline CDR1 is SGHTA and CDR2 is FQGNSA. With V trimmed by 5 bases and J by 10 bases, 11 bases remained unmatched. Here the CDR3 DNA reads TGTGCCAGCAGCGAACAGGGACTAGCGAAGCCTCAGTACTTC. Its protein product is CASSEQGLAKPQYF.

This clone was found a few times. CDR3 coding DNA: TGTGCCAGCAGCTTACAGGGTAAAAACACTGAAGCTTTCTTT. It yields the protein CASSLQGKNTEAFF. The chain recombines TRBV5-5 with TRBJ1-1; the D gene is possibly TRBD1 (6 bases). This CDR3 contains 14 residues. Germline V lookup: CDR1 SGHKS, CDR2 YYEKEE (reference sequence). V lost 2 bases and J lost 2, with 10 bases in between.